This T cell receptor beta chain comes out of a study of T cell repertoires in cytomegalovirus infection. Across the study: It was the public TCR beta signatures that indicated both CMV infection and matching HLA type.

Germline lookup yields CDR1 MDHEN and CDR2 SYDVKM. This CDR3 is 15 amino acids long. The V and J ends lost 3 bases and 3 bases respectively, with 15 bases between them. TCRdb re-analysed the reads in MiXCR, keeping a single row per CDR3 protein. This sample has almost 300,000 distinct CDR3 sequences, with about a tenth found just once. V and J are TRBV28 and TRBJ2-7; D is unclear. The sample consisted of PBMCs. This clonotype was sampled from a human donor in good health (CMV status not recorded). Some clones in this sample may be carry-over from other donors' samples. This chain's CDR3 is CASSFTGFTRYEQYF. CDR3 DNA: TGTGCCAGCAGTTTTACTGGCTTCACCCGCTACGAGCAGTACTTC.